Following are 21 T cell receptor beta chains from one sample sequenced in a study of regulatory T cells in long-lasting Graves disease. The time point: persistent/refractory GD, antithyroid drugs over 5 years with positive TRAb. PBMC-extracted RNA yielded the TCR library. The TCR beta library used iRepertoire HTBI primers with Arm-PCR amplification of CDR3. TCRdb called the multiplex PCR reads again in MiXCR, with one record for every CDR3 protein. Of about 660,000 distinct CDR3 sequences in the sample, about 30% were seen once. Here the sequenced sample was peripheral blood mononuclear cells (PBMCs), taken when the disease was refractory, from a patient treated with antithyroid drugs. These receptor sequences come from a female donor with Graves disease.

This clonotype was seen repeatedly, ten times or more. V gene TRBV2 combines with J gene TRBJ2-7; D is ambiguous. From germline, CDR1 is SNHLY and CDR2 FYNNEI. This CDR3 is built from 15 residues. V was pared by 2 bases and J by 1 base, with 12 bases between. In nucleotides, the CDR3 is TGTGCCAGCAGTGAAAGGTGGGCCTCGTCCTACGAGCAGTACTTC. It is translated as CASSERWASSYEQYF. The whole variable domain, remainder taken from reference TRBV2 and TRBJ2-7, is EPEVTQTPSHQVTQMGQEVILRCVPISNHLYFYWYRQILGQKVEFLVSFYNNEISEKSEIFDDQFSVERPDGSNFTLKIRSTKLEDSAMYFCASSERWASSYEQYFGPGTRLTVT.

There are a few counts of this clonotype. The V gene is TRBV5-1, the J gene TRBJ1-1, with D possibly being TRBD1 (6 bases). V dropped 7 bases and J dropped 0 bases, with 13 bases sitting between them. This CDR3 has 14 residues. Germline values: CDR1 SGHRS, CDR2 YFSETQ. The DNA for the CDR3 is TGCGCCAGCGGAGTGGGGGCTTTGAACACTGAAGCTTTCTTT. This gives the protein CASGVGALNTEAFF.

The table lists this clonotype with a few counts. The V and J genes are TRBV20-1 and TRBJ2-7; no clear D gene. The ends were cut back, 4 bases at V and 6 bases at J, with 10 bases in the middle. CDR1 is DFQATT, CDR2 SNEGSKA, per germline (reference sequence). This CDR3 is 11 amino acids long. CDR3 in DNA: TGCAGTGCTATTGAAGGGTTCGAGCAGTACTTC. This encodes CSAIEGFEQYF.

The chain recombines TRBV15 with TRBJ1-2; D gene unclear. CDR1 is LNHNV and CDR2 is YYDKDF in the germline V gene (reference sequence). The CDR3 consists of 13 residues. Trimming pared 1 base from V and 8 bases from J, leaving 11 bases between. The CDR3 DNA follows: TGTGCCACCAGCAGAGTGCCAACTGACGGCTACACCTTC. It is translated as CATSRVPTDGYTF.

This clonotype was counted between two and nine times. The chain links TRBV12-3 or TRBV12-4 to TRBJ1-5, with 12 positions matching TRBD1. CDR3 size: 18 residues. V lost 6 bases and J lost 4; bases outside the gene matches: 13. The CDR3 sequence is CASSAGTGGAGRNQPQHF. The CDR3 bases are TGTGCCAGCAGCGCGGGGACAGGGGGCGCGGGTCGGAATCAGCCCCAGCATTTT.

This clonotype was counted a few times. DNA for the CDR3: TGTGCCAGCAGTCCCCGCCTAGTTTCGGACAGCCTGGGGGAGACCCAGTACTTC. Protein: CASSPRLVSDSLGETQYF. V usage is TRBV2 and J usage is TRBJ2-5; D is possibly TRBD1 (6 bases). The V end was cut by 5 bases, the J end by 5 bases, with 27 bases between. Per germline, CDR1 SNHLY and CDR2 FYNNEI. The CDR3 has 18 amino acids.

The chain is built from TRBV12-3 or TRBV12-4 and TRBJ2-2; 14 bases are shared with TRBD2. The junction had 2 bases not matched to a gene; V was cut back by 3 bases and J by 2 bases. This CDR3 comprises 17 residues. CDR3 residues: CASSLGLAGANTGELFF. CDR3 DNA: TGTGCCAGCAGTTTGGGACTAGCGGGAGCCAACACCGGGGAGCTGTTTTTT.

CDR3 loop: CSVEDPAGGIKNIQYF. The CDR3 nucleotides read TGCAGCGTTGAAGATCCTGCGGGAGGAATCAAAAACATTCAGTACTTC. This chain links TRBV29-1 with TRBJ2-4, with 8 bases matching TRBD2. Germline V gene data show CDR1 as SQVTM and CDR2 as ANQGSEA. The V and J ends lost 0 bases and 3 bases, in that order; junction bases with no gene match: 7. The CDR3 totals 16 residues.

This clonotype was recorded a few times. The chain has TRBV10-3 and TRBJ1-6; 8 positions agree with TRBD1. The germline CDR1 and CDR2 sequences are ENHRY and SYGVKD. CDR3 length: 15 residues. Trimming cost V 6 bases and J 13 bases; bases outside gene matches: 14. CDR3 protein: CAISKPGQEMMPLHF. The CDR3 DNA reads as TGTGCCATCAGCAAGCCGGGACAGGAGATGATGCCCCTCCACTTT.

This clonotype appeared a few times. The chain has TRBV9 and TRBJ2-2; D remains ambiguous. CDR3 length: 13 residues. Looked up from germline, CDR1 is SGDLS and CDR2 is YYNGEE. Trimming removed 2 bases at V and 7 bases at J, with 9 bases between. The CDR3: CASSVSIVGELFF. The CDR3 DNA reads as TGTGCCAGCAGCGTTTCAATAGTCGGGGAGCTGTTTTTT.

In its sample, this clonotype was seen a few times. The rearrangement uses TRBV4-1 and TRBJ2-5; weak D call: TRBD2 (6 bases). Between the trimmed V and J ends, which lost 2 bases and 3 bases, there was a span of 19 bases. Germline values: CDR1 MGHRA, CDR2 YSYEKL. The CDR3 covers 17 residues. The CDR3: CASSQTQGPSAEETQYF. CDR3 nucleotide sequence: TGCGCCAGCAGCCAAACTCAAGGTCCTAGCGCTGAAGAGACCCAGTACTTC.

The rearrangement uses TRBV9 and TRBJ2-7; D gene unclear. Germline V CDR1 and CDR2: SGDLS, YYNGEE. Trimming removed 0 bases from V and 0 bases from J, with 10 bases in between. This CDR3 region has 15 residues. The CDR3 sequence is CASSVGTGYSYEQYF. The DNA for the CDR3 is TGTGCCAGCAGCGTAGGGACCGGGTACTCCTACGAGCAGTACTTC.

This clonotype was observed once. At one end, the junction sequence differs from germline, possibly due to a read error. The chain links TRBV28 to TRBJ1-2, with D possibly being TRBD1 (5 bases). The CDR3 length is 13 residues. CDR1 is MDHEN and CDR2 is SYDVKM in the germline V gene. The CDR3 nucleotides are TGTGCCGGCAGTTCGACAGCCTTCTATGGCTACACCTTC. As protein: CAGSSTAFYGYTF.

The chain couples TRBV20-1 to TRBJ2-7; D gene ambiguous. CDR1 and CDR2 (germline): DFQATT, SNEGSKA (reference sequence). The CDR3 is made up of 16 amino acids. V lost 3 bases, J lost 5 bases, and 23 bases lay in between. CDR3 amino acids: CSARDNGPRGRDEQYF. In DNA form, the CDR3 reads TGCAGTGCTAGGGATAACGGGCCTCGAGGAAGGGACGAGCAGTACTTC.

V gene TRBV10-3 combines with J gene TRBJ2-7; 10 nucleotides match TRBD1. The CDR3 extends over 16 amino acids. After removal of 0 bases from V and 6 bases from J, the junction contained 8 bases not matched to a gene. The germline gives CDR1 ENHRY, CDR2 SYGVKD. The DNA of the CDR3 is TGTGCCATCAGTGAGTCGACTCGGGGACAGGGGTTCGAGCAGTACTTC. Translating it yields CAISESTRGQGFEQYF.

This clonotype was picked up many times. The rearrangement links TRBV12-3 or TRBV12-4 to TRBJ1-2; D call uncertain. V was clipped by 2 bases and J by 4 bases, with 8 bases between them. The CDR3 sequence is 13 residues long. DNA for the CDR3: TGTGCCAGCAGTTTAAGAGCCTCCTATGGCTACACCTTC. Translation: CASSLRASYGYTF.

The V call is TRBV5-1, the J call TRBJ2-7, with unresolved D. In germline, CDR1 is SGHRS, CDR2 YFSETQ. Trimming took 5 bases from V and 0 from J, leaving 9 bases between them. The CDR3 has 13 amino acids. The CDR3 DNA is TGCGCCAGCAGTCACGACGACTCCTACGAGCAGTACTTC. Translated: CASSHDDSYEQYF.

V gene TRBV27 combines with J gene TRBJ2-1, with D possibly being TRBD1 or TRBD2 (5 bases each). The CDR3 loop spans 15 amino acids. Deletions cut 5 bases from V and 0 bases from J, with 11 bases between. Per the germline V gene, CDR1 is MNHEY and CDR2 is SMNVEV (reference sequence). This chain's CDR3 is CASSEGPHSYNEQFF. CDR3 sequence (DNA): TGTGCCAGCAGTGAGGGGCCTCACTCCTACAATGAGCAGTTCTTC.

In this sample, this clonotype turned up a few times. This sequence joins TRBV11-2 and TRBJ1-3; 7 bases line up with TRBD1. The CDR3 sequence is 12 residues long. Germline trimming cut 4 bases from V and 10 bases from J; bases unmatched to any gene: 4. Germline V CDR1 and CDR2: SGHAT, FQNNGV. The CDR3 region has the DNA TGTGCCAGCAGCTCAGCCAGGGGGACCATATATTTT. Encoded protein: CASSSARGTIYF.

Written as DNA, the CDR3 is TGTGCCAGCAGTTACTCGATGGGAGGCTACACCTTC. It translates to CASSYSMGGYTF. This rearrangement joins TRBV6-2 or TRBV6-3 to TRBJ1-2; D unresolved. V was shortened by 0 bases and J by 8 bases, with 7 bases between the two germline ends. From germline, CDR1 is MNHEY and CDR2 SVGEGT. The CDR3 is 12 amino acids.

This clonotype appeared a few times. CDR3 protein: CASSMVGQFSYEQYF. The CDR3 region has the DNA TGTGCCAGTAGTATGGTGGGACAGTTCTCCTACGAGCAGTACTTC. This chain uses TRBV19 with TRBJ2-7, with 7 bases lining up with TRBD1. The germline V gene has CDR1 LNHDA and CDR2 SQIVND (reference sequence). Trimming at V came to 3 bases and at J to 0 bases, leaving 5 bases not matched to a gene. The CDR3 extends over 15 amino acids.